The T cell receptor (beta chain) described here comes from a study of cytomegalovirus exposure and HLA in healthy donors. V shed 4 bases and J 6 bases; nucleotides not matched to a gene: 6. The germline gives CDR1 MGHRA, CDR2 YSYEKL. The CDR3 covers 14 residues. The PCR was carried out with 60 Vbeta primers and 13 Jbeta primers. Sequencing was performed with immunoSEQ multiplex PCR; in TCRdb, only in-frame clones are kept and a portion is missing. The sample includes tens of thousands of clones, 65% to 70% of them seen just once. Concerning this clone itself: Other DNA sequences from this sample encode an identical CDR3 as well.

This receptor was obtained from a man aged 35 to 55 in good health and CMV-seropositive. The chain couples TRBV4-1 to TRBJ2-4, with 7 bases lining up with TRBD1. Sequenced sample: PBMCs. This chain's CDR3 is CASSPQGQINIQYF. CDR3 DNA sequence: TGCGCCAGCAGCCCGCAGGGACAGATAAACATTCAGTACTTC.